Following are 17 T cell receptor beta chains from one sample sequenced in a study of blood T cell repertoires in COVID-19. Method: immunoSEQ multiplex PCR; TCRdb's copy keeps in-frame clones and lacks some. Seen here are some 300,000 clones, 70% to 90% observed once, and the top ten hold more than 6.5%. The sample consisted of peripheral blood. These receptors originate from a woman in her thirties who had recovered from COVID-19.

V usage is TRBV29-1 and J usage is TRBJ2-1; D call uncertain. CDR1 and CDR2 from the germline V gene are SQVTM and ANQGSEA. The ends were cut back, 4 bases at V and 10 bases at J, with 8 bases in the middle. This CDR3 spans 10 amino acids. The CDR3 coding sequence is TGCAGCGTTGTGGTACGGGAGCAGTTCTTC. Translation: CSVVVREQFF.

This clone was seen repeatedly, ten times or more. The chain couples TRBV4-1 to TRBJ2-3, with 7 bases lining up with TRBD2. This CDR3 has 19 residues. The ends lost 1 base at V and 1 base at J; junction bases unmatched: 14. Germline loops: CDR1 MGHRA, CDR2 YSYEKL. CDR3 in DNA: TGCGCCAGCAGCCAAGGGTTATACGGGGGAGGGACTCGCACAGATACGCAGTATTTT. This codes for CASSQGLYGGGTRTDTQYF.

The chain uses TRBV19 and TRBJ2-3, with 10 bases lining up with TRBD1. In germline, CDR1 is LNHDA, CDR2 SQIVND (reference sequence). Trimming cost V 6 bases and J 7 bases; bases outside gene matches: 7. The CDR3 length is 14 residues. CDR3 region: CASRPGQGWHTQYF. The CDR3 DNA follows: TGTGCCAGTAGACCGGGACAGGGGTGGCATACGCAGTATTTT.

This chain joins TRBV19 and TRBJ2-7; 10 bases map to TRBD1. Germline values: CDR1 LNHDA, CDR2 SQIVND (reference sequence). V was clipped by 5 bases and J by 5 bases; unmatched bases: 12. This CDR3 is built from 16 residues. CDR3 sequence reads: CASSRQGTGDVDEQYF. The CDR3 nucleotides read TGTGCCAGTAGTCGACAAGGGACAGGGGACGTCGACGAGCAGTACTTC.

The genes are TRBV5-1 and TRBJ2-3, with 7 bases aligning to TRBD1. Germline V gives CDR1 SGHRS, CDR2 YFSETQ. V lost 3 bases and J lost 3; bases outside the gene matches: 1. CDR3 length: 13 residues. CDR3: CASSSQGTDTQYF. The DNA for the CDR3 is TGCGCCAGCAGCTCACAGGGGACAGATACGCAGTATTTT. Looking up the rest from reference TRBV5-1 and TRBJ2-3 gives the full variable domain: KAGVTQTPRYLIKTRGQQVTLSCSPISGHRSVSWYQQTPGQGLQFLFEYFSETQRNKGNFPGRFSGRQFSNSRSEMNVSTLELGDSALYLCASSSQGTDTQYFGPGTRLTVL.

V and J are TRBV10-1 and TRBJ1-5; D is possibly TRBD1 (6 bases). Germline V gene lookup returns CDR1 WNHNN and CDR2 SYGVQD (reference sequence). The CDR3 is 16 residues long. V was trimmed by 5 bases and J by 5 bases, leaving 19 bases between them. The CDR3, as DNA: TGCGCCAGCAGTCCAGGACAGAAGCGATTCGATCAGCCCCAGCATTTT. Translated: CASSPGQKRFDQPQHF.

The chain links TRBV28 to TRBJ2-7; the D is unclear. Germline V gene sequence: CDR1 MDHEN, CDR2 SYDVKM. Between the trimmed V and J ends, which lost 7 bases and 13 bases, there was a span of 17 bases. The CDR3 consists of 11 residues. The CDR3 loop reads CASTTPTRLYF. As DNA, the CDR3 is TGTGCCAGCACCACTCCGACCAGACTTTACTTC.

This chain uses TRBV18 with TRBJ1-5, with 8 positions matching TRBD1. The CDR3 runs to 14 residues. Trimming at V came to 9 bases and at J to 0 bases, leaving 4 bases not matched to a gene. Germline V gene data show CDR1 as KGHSH and CDR2 as LQKENI. The chain's CDR3 is CASSDRGSNQPQHF. CDR3 nucleotide sequence: TGTGCCAGTTCCGACAGGGGTAGCAATCAGCCCCAGCATTTT.

CDR3 protein: CAGGQVNTEAFF. The CDR3 region has the DNA TGTGCAGGGGGACAGGTGAACACTGAAGCTTTCTTT. The rearrangement links TRBV30 to TRBJ1-1; 8 nucleotides match TRBD1. Per germline, CDR1 GTSNPN and CDR2 SVGIG (reference sequence). The CDR3 spans 12 residues.

In this sample, this clone turned up once. This chain links TRBV19 with TRBJ2-5; D unclear. This CDR3 has 14 amino acids. The V and J ends lost 2 bases and 0 bases respectively, with 7 bases between them. Germline CDR1 and CDR2: LNHDA and SQIVND (reference sequence). CDR3 sequence (DNA): TGTGCCAGTAGTATATTACAGAACCAAGAGACCCAGTACTTC. It is translated as CASSILQNQETQYF.

This sequence joins TRBV28 and TRBJ1-3; TRBD1 matches at 7 bases. The CDR3 consists of 16 residues. Germline V lookup: CDR1 MDHEN, CDR2 SYDVKM. Trimming removed 2 bases from V and 0 bases from J; junction bases left unmatched: 4. The CDR3: CASSLVGQYSGNTIYF. CDR3 nucleotide sequence: TGTGCCAGCAGTTTAGTGGGACAGTACTCTGGAAACACCATATATTTT.

This clone showed up just a few times. CDR3 coding DNA: TGTGCCAGCGGCGGGGCCCCAGAGCCCCAGCATTTT. Translation gives CASGGAPEPQHF. The V gene is TRBV28, the J gene TRBJ1-5; TRBD1 is a possible D gene (5 bases). With 8 bases removed from V and 8 bases from J, the gap between germline ends came to 13 bases. The length of the CDR3 is 12 residues. Germline CDR1 MDHEN, CDR2 SYDVKM.

This clone was recorded at least ten times. The CDR3 DNA reads TGTGCCAGCTCACCGGGAGGAGACTATGGCTACACCTTC. Its protein is CASSPGGDYGYTF. The chain links TRBV18 to TRBJ1-2; D remains unclear. This CDR3 comprises 13 residues. V was clipped by 3 bases and J by 3 bases, with 8 bases between them. Germline loops: CDR1 KGHSH, CDR2 LQKENI.

V gene TRBV18 combines with J gene TRBJ1-2, with 8 bases identical to TRBD1. Germline values: CDR1 KGHSH, CDR2 LQKENI. CDR3 length: 17 residues. After removal of 3 bases from V and 2 bases from J, the junction contained 11 bases not matched to a gene. The CDR3 region is CASSPTHGTGGNYGYTF. CDR3 DNA sequence: TGTGCCAGCTCACCTACGCACGGGACAGGCGGAAACTATGGCTACACCTTC.

This sequence joins TRBV19 and TRBJ1-2; D is unclear. The CDR3 has 16 residues. Germline CDR1 reads LNHDA; CDR2 reads SQIVND (reference sequence). V lost 10 bases to trimming and J lost 5 bases, with 26 bases between them. The CDR3 protein is CATSNSGTSRPYGYTF. The CDR3 DNA reads as TGTGCCACCTCGAACTCGGGAACATCGAGGCCATATGGCTACACCTTC. The variable domain in full, completed from reference TRBV19 and TRBJ1-2, reads DGGITQSPKYLFRKEGQNVTLSCEQNLNHDAMYWYRQDPGQGLRLIYYSQIVNDFQKGDIAEGYSVSREKKESFPLTVTSAQKNPTAFYLCATSNSGTSRPYGYTFGSGTRLTVV.

This clone was detected once. This sequence joins TRBV3-1 (or the pseudogene TRBV3-2) and TRBJ1-2; no clear D gene. Trimming cost V 2 bases and J 4 bases, with 11 bases left between them. The CDR3 is 14 residues long. Germline V CDR1 and CDR2: LGHDT, YNNKEL (reference sequence). DNA for the CDR3: TGTGCCAGCAGCCAACTACGGGAGGGCTATGGCTACACCTTC. Its protein is CASSQLREGYGYTF.

The chain is built from TRBV18 and TRBJ2-3, with 12 bases aligning to TRBD2. Trimming cost V 3 bases and J 6 bases; bases outside gene matches: 4. There are 15 residues in the CDR3. Germline V gene sequence: CDR1 KGHSH, CDR2 LQKENI. CDR3 protein: CASSPLAGGLDTQYF. In DNA, the CDR3 is TGTGCCAGCTCACCTCTAGCGGGGGGGCTGGATACGCAGTATTTT.